Shown below are 32 T cell receptor beta chains from a single sample sequenced in a study of blood T cells in healthy people across ages. A second about 6 to 12 cycle PCR used barcoded and J-beta primers. Via MiXCR, TCRdb re-called the 5' RACE reads, giving one row per CDR3 protein. The data show about a million distinct CDR3 sequences, 35% to 40% seen once. Sequenced input: blood. The receptors derive from a man aged 18 to 35 in good health.

This clonotype was found a few times. V usage is TRBV6-1 and J usage is TRBJ2-3, with no clear D. CDR1 and CDR2 (germline): MNHNS, SASEGT. The CDR3 length is 15 residues. Trimming left V 2 bases short and J 4 bases short, with 13 bases between. Written as DNA, the CDR3 is TGTGCCAGCAGTGAAAATAGCCGCGGCGCAGATACGCAGTATTTT. Protein sequence: CASSENSRGADTQYF.

The chain is built from TRBV21-1 and TRBJ1-2; the table calls TRBD1, which could not be checked here. TRBV21-1 is noted as a pseudogene. The CDR3 is made up of 19 amino acids. The CDR3 sequence: CASRTPSRGTVEINYGYTF. The DNA of the CDR3 is TGTGCCAGCAGAACCCCGTCTCGCGGGACAGTCGAGATTAACTATGGCTACACCTTC.

This sequence joins TRBV27 and TRBJ2-3; TRBD2 is a possible D gene (6 bases). The CDR3 has 16 amino acids. V was trimmed by 2 bases and J by 0 bases, leaving 12 bases between them. The germline V gene has CDR1 MNHEY and CDR2 SMNVEV (reference sequence). The CDR3 region has the DNA TGTGCCAGCAGTTTAATTGCGGGGAGGAGCACAGATACGCAGTATTTT. Residues: CASSLIAGRSTDTQYF.

This clonotype has just a few counts. The chain couples TRBV29-1 to TRBJ2-2, with TRBD2 matching over 8 bases. V trimming: 5 bases; J trimming: 1 base; junction bases outside the gene matches: 15. The CDR3 spans 18 residues. Looked up from germline, CDR1 is SQVTM and CDR2 is ANQGSEA. The chain's CDR3 is CSVRSWGAGLVNTGELFF. The CDR3 bases are TGCAGCGTTCGAAGTTGGGGAGCGGGACTAGTGAACACCGGGGAGCTGTTTTTT.

This clonotype was seen a few times. V is TRBV6-2 or TRBV6-3 and J is TRBJ2-7; D not resolved. The DNA end is a closer match to TRBJ2-5, so the J assignment may be wrong. CDR3 size: 15 residues. Germline CDR1 and CDR2: MNHEY and SVGEGT. The CDR3 coding sequence is TGTGCCAGCAGTTACATCCCGCGGAGACAAGAGACCCAGTACTTC. This sequence encodes CASSYIPRRQETQYF.

This clonotype was picked up a small number of times. V usage is TRBV7-9 and J usage is TRBJ2-1, with 9 bases identical to TRBD2. CDR3 length: 18 residues. CDR1 is SEHNR and CDR2 is FQNEAQ in the germline V gene (reference sequence). Losses at the gene ends were 1 base for V and 0 bases for J; bases not matched to a gene: 7. The CDR3 loop reads CASSLVAGALSSYNEQFF. For the CDR3, the DNA is TGTGCCAGCAGCTTAGTAGCGGGGGCTCTTAGCTCCTACAATGAGCAGTTCTTC.

This clonotype was observed at least ten times. V is TRBV29-1 and J is TRBJ2-1, with TRBD1 matching over 8 bases. Unmatched junction bases numbered 10, after V lost 7 bases and J lost 8 bases. Germline V gene sequence: CDR1 SQVTM, CDR2 ANQGSEA. The CDR3 is 13 amino acids. CDR3 protein: CSAGGHYLDEQFF. In DNA form, the CDR3 reads TGCAGCGCAGGGGGCCACTATCTCGATGAGCAGTTCTTC.

V usage is TRBV9 and J usage is TRBJ1-4, with a tentative D call TRBD1 (5 bases). The ends were cut back, 6 bases at V and 2 bases at J, with 14 bases in the middle. From germline, CDR1 is SGDLS and CDR2 YYNGEE. The CDR3 sequence is 15 residues long. The CDR3 DNA is TGTGCCAGCAACCCCGGGACGAGGACTAATGAAAAACTGTTTTTT. Protein sequence: CASNPGTRTNEKLFF.

The chain joins TRBV29-1 to TRBJ1-2, with D possibly TRBD1 on 6 matching bases. The CDR3 extends over 13 amino acids. V was pared by 3 bases and J by 7 bases, with 15 bases between. Germline CDR1 SQVTM, CDR2 ANQGSEA. CDR3 loop: CSVDRGERGGYTF. Here the CDR3 DNA reads TGCAGCGTTGATAGGGGGGAAAGGGGTGGCTACACCTTC.

This sequence joins TRBV7-2 and TRBJ1-5; 7 positions match TRBD1. Germline loops: CDR1 SGHTA, CDR2 FQGNSA. CDR3 length equals 14 residues. The ends lost 4 bases at V and 3 bases at J; junction bases unmatched: 3. Written as DNA, the CDR3 is TGTGCCAGCAGCTCGGGACAGTACAATCAGCCCCAGCATTTT. It is translated as CASSSGQYNQPQHF.

The chain couples TRBV2 to TRBJ2-5; no clear D. V dropped 4 bases and J dropped 11 bases, with 14 bases sitting between them. Germline V gene lookup returns CDR1 SNHLY and CDR2 FYNNEI. The CDR3 has 12 residues. CDR3 residues: CASSGSGHEQYF. The CDR3 coding sequence is TGTGCCAGCAGTGGGTCCGGTCATGAGCAGTACTTC.

This clonotype has a handful of counts. This chain links TRBV12-3 or TRBV12-4 with TRBJ1-4; a possible D gene is TRBD1 (5 bases). CDR3 length: 14 residues. The V gene lost 2 bases and the J gene lost 7 bases, with 11 bases spanning the gap. The CDR3 is CASSLRGVGEKLFF. The CDR3 DNA reads as TGTGCCAGCAGTTTACGGGGGGTCGGTGAAAAACTGTTTTTT.

This clonotype was recorded only once. A read error may account for a junction end that differs from germline. This chain joins TRBV4-2 and TRBJ1-2, with 9 bases fitting TRBD1. Germline assignment: CDR1 LGHNA and CDR2 YNFKEQ. This CDR3 is built from 14 residues. CDR3 sequence reads: CACSQGTGNYGYTF. For the CDR3, the DNA is TGTGCCTGCAGCCAGGGGACAGGGAACTATGGCTACACCTTC.

This clonotype has only a few counts. This chain uses TRBV21-1 with TRBJ2-2. TRBV21-1 is designated a pseudogene. This CDR3 contains 15 residues. The CDR3 sequence: CASSILHPNTGELFF. In DNA form, the CDR3 reads TGTGCCAGCAGCATCCTACACCCGAACACCGGGGAGCTGTTTTTT.

The sample holds a few counts of this clonotype. The chain couples TRBV20-1 to TRBJ1-2; TRBD1 is a possible D gene (5 bases). Trimming took 0 bases from V and 2 from J, leaving 16 bases between them. Germline lookup yields CDR1 DFQATT and CDR2 SNEGSKA (reference sequence). CDR3 length: 16 residues. The DNA for the CDR3 is TGCAGTGCTAGAGATCCCTTCGGGGGTAGGAACTATGGCTACACCTTC. Amino acid sequence: CSARDPFGGRNYGYTF.

This clonotype was counted only a few times. V and J are TRBV29-1 and TRBJ2-1; maybe TRBD1 (6 bases). The CDR3 extends over 15 amino acids. In germline, CDR1 is SQVTM, CDR2 ANQGSEA. V gave up 6 bases and J gave up 0 bases, with 15 bases separating them. This chain's CDR3 is CSVATGQSSYNEQFF. The CDR3 region has the DNA TGCAGCGTGGCAACAGGGCAGAGCTCCTACAATGAGCAGTTCTTC.

This clonotype was seen a handful of times. The chain joins TRBV7-9 to TRBJ2-5; perhaps TRBD2 as D (5 bases). The CDR3 runs to 16 residues. Germline V lookup: CDR1 SEHNR, CDR2 FQNEAQ (reference sequence). The V end was cut by 4 bases, the J end by 5 bases, with 20 bases between. The CDR3 DNA reads as TGTGCCAGCAGCTATCCCTCACTAGGAAGGCACGAGACCCAGTACTTC. It specifies CASSYPSLGRHETQYF.

This chain uses TRBV6-5 with TRBJ2-5; D may correspond to TRBD1 or TRBD2 (5 bases each). The DNA end favors TRBJ2-1, so the J call may be wrong. This CDR3 has 15 residues. The germline gives CDR1 MNHEY, CDR2 SVGAGI. CDR3 loop: CASSRDLGRQETQFF. CDR3 DNA: TGTGCCAGCAGCCGAGACCTGGGACGGCAAGAGACCCAGTTCTTC.

V gene TRBV14 combines with J gene TRBJ2-7, with D perhaps TRBD1 (6 bases). Germline V CDR1 and CDR2: SGHDN, FVKESK. The ends were cut back, 6 bases at V and 12 bases at J, with 21 bases in the middle. CDR3 length: 13 amino acids. The CDR3 sequence is CASSRDPNSRGYF. CDR3 DNA sequence: TGTGCCAGCAGTCGAGATCCCAATAGCAGGGGGTACTTC.

J is TRBJ2-3 and V is TRBV4-3; D remains unclear. The CDR3 is made up of 14 amino acids. Germline CDR1 and CDR2: LGHNA and YSLEER. The germline V and J ends were trimmed by 1 base and 5 bases, with 10 bases remaining between them. CDR3 loop: CASSQVVGIDTQYF. CDR3 nucleotides: TGCGCCAGCAGCCAAGTAGTGGGGATAGATACGCAGTATTTT.

This clonotype occurred a few times. The chain has TRBV10-3 and TRBJ2-1, with 9 bases that match TRBD1. Germline V lookup: CDR1 ENHRY, CDR2 SYGVKD. Trimming cost V 4 bases and J 9 bases; bases outside gene matches: 10. CDR3 length: 15 amino acids. The CDR3 bases are TGTGCCATCAGTGGTCCGGGACAGGGAATTCCTGAGCAGTTCTTC. It translates to CAISGPGQGIPEQFF.

This clonotype was seen only a few times. The V and J genes are TRBV29-1 and TRBJ2-6; TRBD1 agrees at 7 bases. With 6 bases clipped from V and 0 bases from J, the junction kept 8 bases outside the gene matches. Germline CDR1 is SQVTM and CDR2 is ANQGSEA. The CDR3 has 16 residues. The CDR3 DNA is TGCAGCGTCGGGACAGAGATACGCTCTGGGGCCAACGTCCTGACTTTC. It encodes CSVGTEIRSGANVLTF. Using reference TRBV29-1 and TRBJ2-6 for the parts outside the CDR3, the full variable domain is SAVISQKPSRDICQRGTSLTIQCQVDSQVTMMFWYRQQPGQSLTLIATANQGSEATYESGFVIDKFPISRPNLTFSTLTVSNMSPEDSSIYLCSVGTEIRSGANVLTFGAGSRLTVL.

The sample holds many counts of this clonotype. J is TRBJ2-1 and V is TRBV28; D is ambiguous. The CDR3 is made up of 12 amino acids. V lost 5 bases and J 7 bases, leaving 9 bases between the germline ends. The germline V gene has CDR1 MDHEN and CDR2 SYDVKM. CDR3 sequence reads: CASSRGRNEQFF. Written as DNA, the CDR3 is TGTGCCAGCAGTCGAGGTCGAAATGAGCAGTTCTTC.

This clonotype was seen a few times. The chain carries TRBV5-4 and TRBJ2-7; D possibly corresponds to TRBD1 (6 bases). V shed 0 bases and J shed 9 bases, with 13 bases lying between them. CDR1 is SGHNT and CDR2 is YYREEE in the germline V gene (reference sequence). This CDR3 has 13 amino acids. CDR3 residues: CASSLVGQIMQYF. Here the CDR3 DNA reads TGTGCCAGCAGCTTGGTTGGACAGATCATGCAGTACTTC.

This clonotype was detected only once. A read error may explain this, as a much larger clone is one base away. This chain connects TRBV7-2 to TRBJ2-1; D unresolved. The CDR3 runs to 14 residues. Germline V CDR1 and CDR2: SGHTA, FQGNSA. Trimming took off 1 base at V and 9 bases at J, with 13 bases between the two ends. CDR3 sequence reads: CASSLEFGSGEQFF. The CDR3 DNA is TGTGCCAGCAGCTTAGAATTTGGTAGTGGTGAGCAGTTCTTC.

Notes on this clonotype: A read error may account for a junction end that differs from germline. The chain combines TRBV5-1 with TRBJ2-3; weak D call: TRBD1 (6 bases). This CDR3 contains 15 residues. Germline V gene sequence: CDR1 SGHRS, CDR2 YFSETQ. DNA for the CDR3: TGCGCCAGCAGCTTGTTGGCCCCCTGGACAGATGCGCAGTATTTT. Translation gives CASSLLAPWTDAQYF.

This clonotype was seen a handful of times. The rearrangement links TRBV20-1 to TRBJ1-1; D unclear. The V gene lost 3 bases and the J gene lost 1 base, with 9 bases spanning the gap. The V gene's germline CDR1 is DFQATT and CDR2 SNEGSKA (reference sequence). This CDR3 spans 13 amino acids. For the CDR3, the DNA is TGCAGTGCTAGTGTCAGAGGGAACACTGAAGCTTTCTTT. Translated, it gives CSASVRGNTEAFF.

The chain is built from TRBV7-6 and TRBJ2-7; weak D call: TRBD1 (7 bases). The germline CDR1 and CDR2 sequences are SGHVS and FNYEAQ. V was trimmed by 0 bases and J by 7 bases, leaving 16 bases between them. This CDR3 spans 15 amino acids. Here the CDR3 DNA reads TGTGCCAGCAGCTTAGCTAGCAGGGGGGTCGATGAGCAGTACTTC. Translated: CASSLASRGVDEQYF.

A few counts support this clonotype. V and J are TRBV6-5 and TRBJ2-5, with D perhaps matching TRBD1 (5 bases). With the DNA end fitting TRBJ2-7 better, the J assignment may be wrong. Germline V gene lookup returns CDR1 MNHEY and CDR2 SVGAGI. CDR3 length equals 12 residues. The CDR3 region has the DNA TGTGCCAGCACCACTGGGGCTTCCGAGCAGTACTTC. It translates to CASTTGASEQYF.

The CDR3 protein is CASSFGGGALYEQYF. In DNA form, the CDR3 reads TGTGCCAGCAGTTTTGGCGGGGGGGCTCTGTACGAGCAGTACTTC. The rearrangement uses TRBV12-3 or TRBV12-4 and TRBJ2-7, with 9 bases that match TRBD2. The CDR3 totals 15 residues. The trim removed 3 bases at V and 4 bases at J, leaving 7 bases unmatched.

The chain employs TRBV9 and TRBJ2-1; 12 nucleotides align to TRBD2. The CDR3 consists of 16 residues. Germline V gene sequence: CDR1 SGDLS, CDR2 YYNGEE. The junction had 12 bases not matched to a gene; V was cut back by 4 bases and J by 10 bases. CDR3 sequence: CASSSLAGGPFNEQFF. The CDR3 coding sequence is TGTGCCAGCAGCAGCCTAGCGGGGGGGCCTTTCAACGAGCAGTTCTTC.

V and J are TRBV10-3 and TRBJ1-2; D gene ambiguous. Deletions cut 11 bases from V and 6 bases from J, with 13 bases between. This CDR3 spans 11 amino acids. Germline CDR1 ENHRY, CDR2 SYGVKD. The DNA for the CDR3 is TGTGCCGTCAATTACGGGGATGGCTACACCTTC. This translates into CAVNYGDGYTF.